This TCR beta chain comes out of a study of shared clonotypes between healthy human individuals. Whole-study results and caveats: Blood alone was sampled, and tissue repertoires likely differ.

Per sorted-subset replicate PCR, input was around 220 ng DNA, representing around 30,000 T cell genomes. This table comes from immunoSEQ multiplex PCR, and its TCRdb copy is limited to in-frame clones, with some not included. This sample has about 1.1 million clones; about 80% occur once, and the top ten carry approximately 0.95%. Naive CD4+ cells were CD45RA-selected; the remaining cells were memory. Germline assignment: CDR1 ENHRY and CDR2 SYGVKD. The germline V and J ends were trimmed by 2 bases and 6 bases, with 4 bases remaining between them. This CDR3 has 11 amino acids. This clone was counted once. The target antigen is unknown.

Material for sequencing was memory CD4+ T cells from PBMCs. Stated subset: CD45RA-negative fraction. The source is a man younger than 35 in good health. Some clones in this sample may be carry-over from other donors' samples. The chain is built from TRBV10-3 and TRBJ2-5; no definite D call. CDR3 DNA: TGTGCCATCAGTGAGATGCAGACCCAGTACTTC. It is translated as CAISEMQTQYF.